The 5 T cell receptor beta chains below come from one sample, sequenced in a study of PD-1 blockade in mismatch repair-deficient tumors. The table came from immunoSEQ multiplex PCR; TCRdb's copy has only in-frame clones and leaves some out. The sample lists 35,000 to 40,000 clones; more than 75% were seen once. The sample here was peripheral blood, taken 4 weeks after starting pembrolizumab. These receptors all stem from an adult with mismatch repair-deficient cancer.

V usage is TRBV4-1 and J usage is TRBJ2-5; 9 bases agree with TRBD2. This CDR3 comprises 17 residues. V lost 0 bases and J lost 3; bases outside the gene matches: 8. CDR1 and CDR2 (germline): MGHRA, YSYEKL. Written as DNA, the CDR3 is TGCGCCAGCAGCCAAGATATGAGCGGGAGGCTCGAAGAGACCCAGTACTTC. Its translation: CASSQDMSGRLEETQYF.

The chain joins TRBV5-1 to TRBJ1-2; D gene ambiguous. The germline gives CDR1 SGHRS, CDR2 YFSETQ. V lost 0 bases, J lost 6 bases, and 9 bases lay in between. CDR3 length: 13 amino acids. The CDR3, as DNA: TGCGCCAGCAGCTTGGCAGGCATGGATGGCTACACCTTC. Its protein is CASSLAGMDGYTF.

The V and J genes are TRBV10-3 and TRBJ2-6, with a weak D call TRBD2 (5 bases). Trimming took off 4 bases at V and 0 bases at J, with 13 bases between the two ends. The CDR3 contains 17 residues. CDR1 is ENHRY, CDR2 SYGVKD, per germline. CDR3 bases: TGTGCCATCAGTGTATCGGACTTAGGCTCTGGGGCCAACGTCCTGACTTTC. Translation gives CAISVSDLGSGANVLTF.

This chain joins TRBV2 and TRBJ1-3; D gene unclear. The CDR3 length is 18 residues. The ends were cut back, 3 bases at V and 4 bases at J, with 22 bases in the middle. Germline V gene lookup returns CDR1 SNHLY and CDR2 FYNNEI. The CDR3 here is CASSEWTGYVGPGNTIYF. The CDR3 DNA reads TGTGCCAGCAGTGAGTGGACGGGGTATGTAGGACCCGGAAACACCATATATTTT.

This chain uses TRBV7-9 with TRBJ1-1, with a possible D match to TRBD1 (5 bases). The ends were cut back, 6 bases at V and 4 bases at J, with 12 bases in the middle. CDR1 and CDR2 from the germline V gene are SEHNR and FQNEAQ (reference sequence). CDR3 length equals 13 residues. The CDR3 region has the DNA TGTGCCAGCAGATTGACAGAGTCCACTGAAGCTTTCTTT. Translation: CASRLTESTEAFF.